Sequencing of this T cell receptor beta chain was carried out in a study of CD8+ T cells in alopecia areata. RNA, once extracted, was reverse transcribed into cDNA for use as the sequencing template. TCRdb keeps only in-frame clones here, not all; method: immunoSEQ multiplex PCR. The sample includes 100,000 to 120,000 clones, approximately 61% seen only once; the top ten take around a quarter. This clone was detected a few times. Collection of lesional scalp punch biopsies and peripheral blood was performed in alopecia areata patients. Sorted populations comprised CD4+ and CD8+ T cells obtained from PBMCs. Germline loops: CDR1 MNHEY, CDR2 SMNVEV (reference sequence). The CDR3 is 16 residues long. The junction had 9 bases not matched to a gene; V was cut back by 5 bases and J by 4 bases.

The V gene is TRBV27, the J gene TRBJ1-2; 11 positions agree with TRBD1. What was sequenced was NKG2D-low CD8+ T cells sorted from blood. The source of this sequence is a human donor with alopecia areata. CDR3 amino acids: CASSLGGDRGVYGYTF. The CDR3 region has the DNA TGTGCCAGCAGTCTAGGAGGGGACAGGGGGGTCTATGGCTACACCTTC.